This paragraph reports one TCR beta chain. Germline loops: CDR1 MNHNS, CDR2 SASEGT. This CDR3 comprises 15 residues. With 6 bases clipped from V and 0 bases from J, the junction kept 4 bases outside the gene matches. The data derive from a study of T cell changes during pregnancy in multiple sclerosis. The table came from immunoSEQ multiplex PCR; TCRdb's copy has only in-frame clones and leaves some out. Of over 50,000 clones listed, roughly 88% were seen once; the top ten hold 1.5% to 2%. The chain employs TRBV6-1 and TRBJ2-1; 8 bases fit TRBD2. The source material was peripheral blood, sampled in the first trimester of pregnancy. The TCR was taken from a female donor with multiple sclerosis, enrolled in a pregnancy study. The CDR3 loop is CASRAGGSSYNEQFF. CDR3 coding DNA: TGTGCCAGCAGGGCGGGGGGAAGCTCCTACAATGAGCAGTTCTTC.